Presented here are 11 T cell receptor beta chains from one specimen sequenced in a study of cytomegalovirus exposure and HLA in healthy donors. In the PCR, 60 Vbeta and 13 Jbeta primers were used. Repertoires were generated with immunoSEQ multiplex PCR, while TCRdb's copy carries only in-frame clones and drops some. The sample carries 70,000 to 100,000 clones, roughly 63% recorded once. The specimen sequenced was PBMCs. These receptors all come from a man aged 45-60 years in good health and CMV-seronegative.

The J gene is TRBJ1-6, the V gene TRBV7-3, with TRBD1 as a possible D gene (6 bases). CDR1 and CDR2 from the germline V gene are SGHTA and FQGTGA. The CDR3 sequence is 18 residues long. The ends were cut back, 5 bases at V and 0 bases at J, with 17 bases in the middle. CDR3 loop: CASSRWGQASSYNSPLHF. CDR3 bases: TGTGCCAGCAGCAGATGGGGGCAAGCGAGCTCCTATAATTCACCCCTCCACTTT.

V gene TRBV7-9 combines with J gene TRBJ2-7; the D gene is possibly TRBD2 (5 bases). Germline loops: CDR1 SEHNR, CDR2 FQNEAQ (reference sequence). The CDR3 totals 14 residues. The ends were cut back, 4 bases at V and 5 bases at J, with 15 bases in the middle. The CDR3 DNA reads as TGTGCCAGCAGCTCGGACTCGCTTTTGAACGAGCAGTACTTC. Translating gives CASSSDSLLNEQYF.

In this sample, this clone turned up once. This chain uses TRBV7-6 with TRBJ1-4; D uncertain. Germline V gene data show CDR1 as SGHVS and CDR2 as FNYEAQ. Trimming stripped 2 bases from V and 0 bases from J, with 13 bases between. The CDR3 covers 17 residues. The chain's CDR3 is CASSLSMRHPTNEKLFF. In nucleotides, the CDR3 is TGTGCCAGCAGCTTAAGTATGAGGCATCCAACTAATGAAAAACTGTTTTTT.

This clone appeared a few times. This rearrangement joins TRBV6-5 to TRBJ1-4; TRBD1 matches at 8 bases. Germline trimming cut 5 bases from V and 9 bases from J; bases unmatched to any gene: 11. Germline V gives CDR1 MNHEY, CDR2 SVGAGI. The CDR3 covers 15 residues. CDR3 nucleotide sequence: TGTGCCAGCAGTCGAACATGGACAGGGAACAAAAAACTGTTTTTT. Its protein product is CASSRTWTGNKKLFF.

This clone was seen once. The rearrangement links TRBV5-1 to TRBJ2-3, with D hard to call. The V and J ends lost 0 bases and 0 bases respectively, with 11 bases between them. CDR1 is SGHRS, CDR2 YFSETQ, per germline. The CDR3 runs to 16 residues. This CDR3 is CASSLGLAVSTDTQYF. The CDR3 nucleotides are TGCGCCAGCAGCTTGGGCTTGGCGGTAAGCACAGATACGCAGTATTTT.

This clone came up a few times. The gene calls are TRBV19 and TRBJ2-1; D perhaps matches TRBD1 (5 bases). V shed 1 base and J shed 10 bases, with 20 bases lying between them. The CDR3 runs 16 residues. Germline V lookup: CDR1 LNHDA, CDR2 SQIVND (reference sequence). The CDR3 bases are TGTGCCAGTAGTATAGCCTCTCCCGCTAGGGGCGTGGAGCAGTTCTTC. Amino acid sequence: CASSIASPARGVEQFF. The complete variable domain, with remaining parts taken from reference TRBV19 and TRBJ2-1, reads DGGITQSPKYLFRKEGQNVTLSCEQNLNHDAMYWYRQDPGQGLRLIYYSQIVNDFQKGDIAEGYSVSREKKESFPLTVTSAQKNPTAFYLCASSIASPARGVEQFFGPGTRLTVL.

This clone was counted once. The limits of the CDR3 on the DNA are not certain, so only TCRdb's listed CDR3 is given. The gene calls are TRBV30 and TRBJ1-2. The CDR3 comprises 19 residues, both ends counted. Germline loops: CDR1 GTSNPN, CDR2 SVGIG (reference sequence). CDR3 residues: CAWRERVVFWQATHYGYTF.

The rearrangement joins TRBV6-6 to TRBJ1-1, with 9 bases identical to TRBD1. CDR3 size: 16 residues. CDR1 MNHNY and CDR2 SVGAGI come from the germline V gene (reference sequence). Unmatched junction bases numbered 12, after V lost 6 bases and J lost 4 bases. CDR3 protein: CASSDRQGVLGTEAFF. The DNA of the CDR3 is TGTGCCAGCAGCGACAGACAGGGGGTTCTGGGCACTGAAGCTTTCTTT.

This clone was counted only a few times. V gene TRBV6-1 combines with J gene TRBJ1-5; 7 positions agree with TRBD1. Germline CDR1 MNHNS, CDR2 SASEGT. V shed 4 bases, J shed 7 bases, and the junction held 4 bases outside the gene matches. This CDR3 region has 13 residues. The CDR3: CASSGQGEQPQHF. For the CDR3, the DNA is TGTGCCAGCAGTGGACAGGGAGAACAGCCCCAGCATTTT.

CDR3 bases: TGCGCCAGCAGCCAAGATGTCATAAGGAGTGGAAACACCATATATTTT. Amino acid sequence: CASSQDVIRSGNTIYF. The chain uses TRBV4-3 and TRBJ1-3, with no clear D. V shed 0 bases and J shed 3 bases, with 12 bases lying between them. The germline V gene has CDR1 LGHNA and CDR2 YSLEER. The CDR3 is 16 amino acids.

The rearrangement joins TRBV30 to TRBJ2-2; 10 nucleotides align to TRBD1. Looked up from germline, CDR1 is GTSNPN and CDR2 is SVGIG (reference sequence). J lost 1 base, V lost 2 bases, and 4 bases had no gene match. The CDR3 has 16 residues. CDR3 residues: CAWSIWTGGNTGELFF. In nucleotides, the CDR3 is TGTGCCTGGAGTATCTGGACAGGGGGGAACACCGGGGAGCTGTTTTTT.